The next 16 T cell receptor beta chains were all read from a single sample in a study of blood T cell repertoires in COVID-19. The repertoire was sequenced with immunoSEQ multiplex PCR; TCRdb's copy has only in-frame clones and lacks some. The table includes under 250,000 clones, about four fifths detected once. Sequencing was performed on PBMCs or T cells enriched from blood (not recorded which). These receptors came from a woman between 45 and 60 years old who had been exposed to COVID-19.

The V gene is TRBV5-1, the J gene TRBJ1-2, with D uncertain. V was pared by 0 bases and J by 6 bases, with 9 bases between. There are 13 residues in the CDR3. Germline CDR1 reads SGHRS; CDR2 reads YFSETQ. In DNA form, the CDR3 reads TGCGCCAGCAGCTTGGGTCCAGAGGATGGCTACACCTTC. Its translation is CASSLGPEDGYTF.

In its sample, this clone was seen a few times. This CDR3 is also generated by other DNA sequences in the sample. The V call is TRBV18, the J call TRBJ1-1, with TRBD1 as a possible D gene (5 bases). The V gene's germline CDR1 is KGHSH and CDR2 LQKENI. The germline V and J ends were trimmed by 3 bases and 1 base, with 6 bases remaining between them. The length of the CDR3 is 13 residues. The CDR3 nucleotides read TGTGCCAGCTCACCGGGGGGGAACACTGAAGCTTTCTTT. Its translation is CASSPGGNTEAFF.

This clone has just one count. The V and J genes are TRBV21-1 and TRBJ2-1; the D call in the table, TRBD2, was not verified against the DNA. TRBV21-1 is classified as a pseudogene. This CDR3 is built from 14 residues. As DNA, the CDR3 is TGTGCCAGCAGCAACCTCCCCCTAACGGGGGAGCAGTTCTTC. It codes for CASSNLPLTGEQFF.

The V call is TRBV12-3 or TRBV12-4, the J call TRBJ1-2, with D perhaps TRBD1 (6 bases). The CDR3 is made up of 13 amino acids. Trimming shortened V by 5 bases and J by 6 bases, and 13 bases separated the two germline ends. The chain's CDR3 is CASSPRTDHGYTF. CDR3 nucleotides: TGTGCCAGCAGTCCTAGGACAGACCATGGCTACACCTTC.

The CDR3 DNA follows: TGCGCCAGCAGTGTAGGGGGAACTAATGAAAAACTGTTTTTT. Translated: CASSVGGTNEKLFF. The rearrangement links TRBV10-2 to TRBJ1-4; TRBD1 is a possible D gene (6 bases). V lost 4 bases to trimming and J lost 1 base, with 7 bases between them. Germline values: CDR1 WSHSY, CDR2 SAAADI. The CDR3 covers 14 residues.

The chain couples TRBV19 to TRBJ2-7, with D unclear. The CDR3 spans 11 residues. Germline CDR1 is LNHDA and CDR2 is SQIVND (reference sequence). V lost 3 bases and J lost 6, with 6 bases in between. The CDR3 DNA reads TGTGCCAGTAGTATCGGGTCCGAGCAGTACTTC. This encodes CASSIGSEQYF.

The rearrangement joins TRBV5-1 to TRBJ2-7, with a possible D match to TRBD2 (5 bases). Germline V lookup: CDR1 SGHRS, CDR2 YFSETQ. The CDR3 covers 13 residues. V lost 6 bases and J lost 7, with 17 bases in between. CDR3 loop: CASTRVPTGEQYF. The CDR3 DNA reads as TGCGCCAGCACCCGGGTCCCAACGGGGGAGCAGTACTTC.

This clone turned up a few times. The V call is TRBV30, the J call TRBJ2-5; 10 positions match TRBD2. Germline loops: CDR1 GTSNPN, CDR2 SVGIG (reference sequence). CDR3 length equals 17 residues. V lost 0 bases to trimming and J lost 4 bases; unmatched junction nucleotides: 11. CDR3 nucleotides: TGTGCCTGGAGTGTAGAGCGGGGGGGTAAGGGACGAGAGACCCAGTACTTC. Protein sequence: CAWSVERGGKGRETQYF.

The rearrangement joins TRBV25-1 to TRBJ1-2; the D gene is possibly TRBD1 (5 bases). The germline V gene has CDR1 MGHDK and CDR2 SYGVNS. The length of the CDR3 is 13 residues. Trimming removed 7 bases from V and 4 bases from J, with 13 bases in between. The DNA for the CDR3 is TGTGCCAGCACCGAAAGCGGGGCCTATGGCTACACCTTC. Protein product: CASTESGAYGYTF.

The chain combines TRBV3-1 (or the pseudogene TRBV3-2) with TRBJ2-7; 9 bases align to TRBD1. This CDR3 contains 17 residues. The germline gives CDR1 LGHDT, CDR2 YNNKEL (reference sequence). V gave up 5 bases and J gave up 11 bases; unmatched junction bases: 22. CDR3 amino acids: CASSFHPGGQGPTGKYF. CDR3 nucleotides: TGTGCCAGCAGCTTTCACCCCGGGGGACAGGGACCGACTGGAAAGTACTTC.

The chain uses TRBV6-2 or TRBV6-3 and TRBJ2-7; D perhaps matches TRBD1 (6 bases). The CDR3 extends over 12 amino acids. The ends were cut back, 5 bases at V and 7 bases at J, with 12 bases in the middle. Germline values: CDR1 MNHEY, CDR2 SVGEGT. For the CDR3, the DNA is TGTGCCAGCAGTCCACAGGGTTGGGAGCAGTACTTC. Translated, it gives CASSPQGWEQYF.

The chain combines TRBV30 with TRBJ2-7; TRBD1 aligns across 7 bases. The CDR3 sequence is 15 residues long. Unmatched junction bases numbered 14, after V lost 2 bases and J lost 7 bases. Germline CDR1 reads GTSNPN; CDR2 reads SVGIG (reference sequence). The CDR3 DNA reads TGTGCCTGGAGTTTATTTCCGGGACAGAATGAAGAGCAGTACTTC. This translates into CAWSLFPGQNEEQYF.

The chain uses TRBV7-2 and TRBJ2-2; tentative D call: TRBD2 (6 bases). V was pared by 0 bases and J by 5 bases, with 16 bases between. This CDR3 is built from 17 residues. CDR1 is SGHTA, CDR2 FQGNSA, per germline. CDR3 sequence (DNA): TGTGCCAGCAGCTTAGCCGCGGCGGGGTATATTACCGGGGAGCTGTTTTTT. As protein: CASSLAAAGYITGELFF.

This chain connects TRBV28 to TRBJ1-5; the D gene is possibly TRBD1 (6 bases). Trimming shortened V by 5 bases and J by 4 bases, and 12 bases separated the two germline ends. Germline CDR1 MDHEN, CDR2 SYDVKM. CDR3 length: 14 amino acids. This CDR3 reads CASSPSRGNQPQHF. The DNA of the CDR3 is TGTGCCAGCAGTCCGAGCAGGGGTAATCAGCCCCAGCATTTT.

The DNA of the CDR3 is TGTGCCAGTAGTATCTCCCGACAGGTCGATGAAAAACTGTTTTTT. Translation: CASSISRQVDEKLFF. This chain connects TRBV19 to TRBJ1-4; D is possibly TRBD1 (6 bases). CDR1 is LNHDA and CDR2 is SQIVND in the germline V gene (reference sequence). This CDR3 comprises 15 residues. V dropped 3 bases and J dropped 6 bases, with 14 bases sitting between them.

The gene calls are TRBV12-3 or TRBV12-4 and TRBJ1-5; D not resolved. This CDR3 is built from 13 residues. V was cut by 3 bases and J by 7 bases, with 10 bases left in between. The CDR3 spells CASSFDRVQPQHF. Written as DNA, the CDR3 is TGTGCCAGCAGTTTTGATCGAGTGCAGCCCCAGCATTTT.